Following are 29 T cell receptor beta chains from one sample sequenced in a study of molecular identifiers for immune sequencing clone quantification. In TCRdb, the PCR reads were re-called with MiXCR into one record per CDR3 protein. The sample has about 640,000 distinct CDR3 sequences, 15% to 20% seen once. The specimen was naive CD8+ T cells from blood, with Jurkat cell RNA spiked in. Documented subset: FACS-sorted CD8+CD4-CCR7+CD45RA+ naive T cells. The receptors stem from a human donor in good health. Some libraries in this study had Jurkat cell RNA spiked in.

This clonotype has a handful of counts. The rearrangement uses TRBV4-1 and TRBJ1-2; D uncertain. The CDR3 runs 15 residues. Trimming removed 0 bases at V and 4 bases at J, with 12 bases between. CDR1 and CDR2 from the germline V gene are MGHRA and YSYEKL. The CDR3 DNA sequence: TGCGCCAGCAGCCAAGATAGTTCGTACGGCTATGGCTACACCTTC. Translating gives CASSQDSSYGYGYTF.

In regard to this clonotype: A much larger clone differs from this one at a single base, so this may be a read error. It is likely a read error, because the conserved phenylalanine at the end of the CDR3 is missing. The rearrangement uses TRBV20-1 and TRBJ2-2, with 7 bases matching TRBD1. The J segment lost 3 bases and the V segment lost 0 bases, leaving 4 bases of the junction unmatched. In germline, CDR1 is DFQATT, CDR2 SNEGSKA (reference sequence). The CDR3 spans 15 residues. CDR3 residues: CSARDLGQDTGELFY. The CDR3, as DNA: TGCAGTGCTAGAGATCTCGGACAGGACACCGGGGAGCTGTTTTAT.

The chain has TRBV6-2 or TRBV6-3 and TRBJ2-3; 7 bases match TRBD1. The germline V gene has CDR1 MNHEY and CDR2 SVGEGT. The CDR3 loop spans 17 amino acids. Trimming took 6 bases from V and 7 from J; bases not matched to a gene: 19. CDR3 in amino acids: CASSTHDRVGAVNTQYF. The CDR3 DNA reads TGTGCCAGCAGCACCCATGACAGGGTCGGAGCCGTAAATACGCAGTATTTT.

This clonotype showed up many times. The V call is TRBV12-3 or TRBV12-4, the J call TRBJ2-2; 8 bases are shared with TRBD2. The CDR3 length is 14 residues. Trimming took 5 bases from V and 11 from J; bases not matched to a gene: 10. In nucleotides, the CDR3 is TGTGCCAGCAGTCCCCCGGGGGGGGGCGGTGAGCTGTTTTTT. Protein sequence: CASSPPGGGGELFF.

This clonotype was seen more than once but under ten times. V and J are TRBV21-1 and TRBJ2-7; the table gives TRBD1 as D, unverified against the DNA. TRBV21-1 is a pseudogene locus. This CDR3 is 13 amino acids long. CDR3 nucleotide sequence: TGTGCCAGCAGCAAAGATCAGGGTTTCGAGCAGTACTTC. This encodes CASSKDQGFEQYF.

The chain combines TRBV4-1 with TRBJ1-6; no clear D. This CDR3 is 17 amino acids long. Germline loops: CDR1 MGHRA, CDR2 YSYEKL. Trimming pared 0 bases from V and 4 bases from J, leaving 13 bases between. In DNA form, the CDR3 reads TGCGCCAGCAGCCAAGATCCCTGGACCGAGTATAATTCACCCCTCCACTTT. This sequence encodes CASSQDPWTEYNSPLHF.

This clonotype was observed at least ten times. The CDR3 here is CASSYRGGTLKTQYF. CDR3 DNA sequence: TGTGCCAGCAGCTATCGGGGGGGCACTTTGAAGACCCAGTACTTC. V and J are TRBV5-4 and TRBJ2-5; the match to TRBD2 covers 8 bases. Trimming removed 3 bases from V and 6 bases from J; junction bases left unmatched: 10. Germline V lookup: CDR1 SGHNT, CDR2 YYREEE (reference sequence). This CDR3 spans 15 amino acids.

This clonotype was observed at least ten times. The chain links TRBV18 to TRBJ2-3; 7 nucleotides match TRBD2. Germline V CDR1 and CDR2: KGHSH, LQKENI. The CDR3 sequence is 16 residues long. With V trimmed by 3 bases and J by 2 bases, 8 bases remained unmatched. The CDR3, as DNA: TGTGCCAGCTCACCCGGTCTAGCGGAGACCACAGATACGCAGTATTTT. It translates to CASSPGLAETTDTQYF. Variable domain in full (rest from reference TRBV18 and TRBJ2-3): NAGVMQNPRHLVRRRGQEARLRCSPMKGHSHVYWYRQLPEEGLKFMVYLQKENIIDESGMPKERFSAEFPKEGPSILRIQQVVRGDSAAYFCASSPGLAETTDTQYFGPGTRLTVL.

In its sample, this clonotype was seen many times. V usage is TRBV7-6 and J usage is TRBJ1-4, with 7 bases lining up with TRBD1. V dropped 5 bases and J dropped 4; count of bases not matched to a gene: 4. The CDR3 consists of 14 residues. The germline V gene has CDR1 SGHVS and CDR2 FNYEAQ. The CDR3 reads CASSPDRINEKLFF. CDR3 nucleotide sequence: TGTGCCAGCAGCCCGGACAGGATTAATGAAAAACTGTTTTTT.

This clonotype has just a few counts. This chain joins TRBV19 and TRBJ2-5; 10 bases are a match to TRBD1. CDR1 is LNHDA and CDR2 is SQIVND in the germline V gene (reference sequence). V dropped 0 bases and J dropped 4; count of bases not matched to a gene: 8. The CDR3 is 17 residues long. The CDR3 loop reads CASSIDRGDRGGETQYF. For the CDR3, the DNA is TGTGCCAGTAGTATAGATAGAGGGGACAGGGGAGGAGAGACCCAGTACTTC. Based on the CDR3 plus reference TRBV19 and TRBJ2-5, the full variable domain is DGGITQSPKYLFRKEGQNVTLSCEQNLNHDAMYWYRQDPGQGLRLIYYSQIVNDFQKGDIAEGYSVSREKKESFPLTVTSAQKNPTAFYLCASSIDRGDRGGETQYFGPGTRLLVL.

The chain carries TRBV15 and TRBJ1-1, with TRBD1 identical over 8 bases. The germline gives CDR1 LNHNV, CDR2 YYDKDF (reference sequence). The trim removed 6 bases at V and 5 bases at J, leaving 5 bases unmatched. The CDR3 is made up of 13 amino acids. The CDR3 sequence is CATSTTGGTEAFF. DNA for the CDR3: TGTGCCACCAGTACCACAGGGGGAACTGAAGCTTTCTTT.

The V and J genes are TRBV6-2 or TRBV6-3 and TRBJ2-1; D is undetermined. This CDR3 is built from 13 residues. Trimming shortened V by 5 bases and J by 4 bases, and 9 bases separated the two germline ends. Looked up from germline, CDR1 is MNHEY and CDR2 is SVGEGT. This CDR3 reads CASSKDPYNEQFF. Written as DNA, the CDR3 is TGTGCCAGCAGTAAGGACCCGTACAATGAGCAGTTCTTC.

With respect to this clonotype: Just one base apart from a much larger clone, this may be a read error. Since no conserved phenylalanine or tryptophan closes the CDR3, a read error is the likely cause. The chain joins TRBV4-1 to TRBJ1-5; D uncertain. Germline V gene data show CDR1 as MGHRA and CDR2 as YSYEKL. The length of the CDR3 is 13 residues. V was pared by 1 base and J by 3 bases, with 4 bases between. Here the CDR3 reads CASSQALNQPQHS. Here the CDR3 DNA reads TGCGCCAGCAGCCAAGCCCTCAATCAGCCCCAGCATTCT.

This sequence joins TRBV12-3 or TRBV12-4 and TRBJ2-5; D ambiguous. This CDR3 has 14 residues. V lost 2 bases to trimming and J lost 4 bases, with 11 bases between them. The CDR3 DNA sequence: TGTGCCAGCAGTTTAACAGCCCGGGTAGAGACCCAGTACTTC. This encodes CASSLTARVETQYF.

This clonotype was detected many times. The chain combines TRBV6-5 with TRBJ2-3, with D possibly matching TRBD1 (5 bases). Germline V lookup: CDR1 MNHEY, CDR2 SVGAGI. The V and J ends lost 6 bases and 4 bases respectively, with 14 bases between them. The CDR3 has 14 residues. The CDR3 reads CASRKTVRADTQYF. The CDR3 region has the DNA TGTGCCAGCAGAAAGACAGTAAGGGCAGATACGCAGTATTTT.

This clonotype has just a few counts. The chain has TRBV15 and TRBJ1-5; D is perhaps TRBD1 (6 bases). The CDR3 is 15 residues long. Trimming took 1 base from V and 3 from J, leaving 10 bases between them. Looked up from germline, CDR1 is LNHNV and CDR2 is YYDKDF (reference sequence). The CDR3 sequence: CATSRAPGDNQPQHF. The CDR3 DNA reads TGTGCCACCAGCAGAGCGCCAGGGGACAATCAGCCCCAGCATTTT. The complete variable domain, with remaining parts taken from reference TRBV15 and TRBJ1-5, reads DAMVIQNPRYQVTQFGKPVTLSCSQTLNHNVMYWYQQKSSQAPKLLFHYYDKDFNNEADTPDNFQSRRPNTSFCFLDIRSPGLGDTAMYLCATSRAPGDNQPQHFGDGTRLSIL.

CDR3 region: CSATPQGAAYNYNEQFF. In nucleotides, the CDR3 is TGCAGTGCTACCCCACAGGGGGCGGCCTATAACTACAATGAGCAGTTCTTC. The genes are TRBV20-1 and TRBJ2-1; 9 positions agree with TRBD1. The CDR3 length is 17 residues. The germline V gene encodes CDR1 DFQATT and CDR2 SNEGSKA (reference sequence). V lost 4 bases and J lost 3; bases outside the gene matches: 13.

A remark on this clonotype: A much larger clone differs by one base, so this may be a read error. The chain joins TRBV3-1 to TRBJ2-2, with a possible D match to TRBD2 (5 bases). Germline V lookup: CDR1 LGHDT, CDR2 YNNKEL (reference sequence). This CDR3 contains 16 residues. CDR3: CASSQYPRTDTWELFF. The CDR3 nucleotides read TGTGCCAGCAGCCAATACCCTCGGACTGACACCTGGGAGCTGTTTTTT.

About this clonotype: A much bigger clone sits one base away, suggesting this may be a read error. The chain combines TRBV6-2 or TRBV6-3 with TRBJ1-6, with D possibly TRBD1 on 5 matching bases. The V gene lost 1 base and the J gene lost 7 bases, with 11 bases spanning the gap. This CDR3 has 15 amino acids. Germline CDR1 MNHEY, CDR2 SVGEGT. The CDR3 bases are TGTGCCAGCAGTTACTTCGACAGCCTGAATTCACCCCTCCACTTT. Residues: CASSYFDSLNSPLHF.

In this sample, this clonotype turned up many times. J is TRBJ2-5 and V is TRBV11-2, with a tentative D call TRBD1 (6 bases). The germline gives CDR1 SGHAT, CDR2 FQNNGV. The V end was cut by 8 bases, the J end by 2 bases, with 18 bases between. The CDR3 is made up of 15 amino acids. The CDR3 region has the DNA TGTGCCAGCTCTGCGACGGCGACAGGACAAGAGACCCAGTACTTC. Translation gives CASSATATGQETQYF.

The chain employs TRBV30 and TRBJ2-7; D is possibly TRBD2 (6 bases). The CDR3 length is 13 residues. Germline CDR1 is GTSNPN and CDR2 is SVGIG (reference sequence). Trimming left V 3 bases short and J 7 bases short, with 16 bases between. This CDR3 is CAWRFGRAGEQYF. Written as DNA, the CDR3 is TGTGCCTGGAGGTTCGGCAGGGCGGGGGAGCAGTACTTC.

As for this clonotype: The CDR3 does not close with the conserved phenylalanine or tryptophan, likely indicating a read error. CDR3 amino acids: CSDMDTDTQYL. The CDR3 DNA is TGCAGCGACATGGACACAGATACGCAGTATCTT. This chain uses TRBV29-1 with TRBJ2-3; no reliable D call. The V and J ends lost 7 bases and 2 bases respectively, with 7 bases between them. This CDR3 has 11 residues. The V gene's germline CDR1 is SQVTM and CDR2 ANQGSEA.

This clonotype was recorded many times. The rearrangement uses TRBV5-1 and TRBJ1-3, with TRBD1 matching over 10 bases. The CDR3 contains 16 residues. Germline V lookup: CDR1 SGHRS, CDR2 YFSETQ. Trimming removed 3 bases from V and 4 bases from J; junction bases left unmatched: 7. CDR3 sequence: CASSSGQGVAGNTIYF. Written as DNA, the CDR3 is TGCGCCAGCAGCTCCGGACAGGGGGTTGCAGGAAACACCATATATTTT.

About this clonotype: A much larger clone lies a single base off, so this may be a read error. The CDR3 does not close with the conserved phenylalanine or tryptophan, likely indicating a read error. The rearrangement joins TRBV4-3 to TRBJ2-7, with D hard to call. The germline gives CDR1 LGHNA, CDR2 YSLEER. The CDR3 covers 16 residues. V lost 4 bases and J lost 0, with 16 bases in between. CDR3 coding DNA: TGCGCCAGCAGCCCGACCGACTCGAGTAGCTCCTACGAGCAGTACCTC. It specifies CASSPTDSSSSYEQYL.

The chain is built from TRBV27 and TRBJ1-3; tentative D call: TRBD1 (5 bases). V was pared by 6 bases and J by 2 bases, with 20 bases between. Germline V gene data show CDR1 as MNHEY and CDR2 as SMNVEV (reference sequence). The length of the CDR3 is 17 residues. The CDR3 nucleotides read TGTGCCAGCAGCCCTGGGGGGTTGGGGTGGCCTGGAAACACCATATATTTT. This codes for CASSPGGLGWPGNTIYF.

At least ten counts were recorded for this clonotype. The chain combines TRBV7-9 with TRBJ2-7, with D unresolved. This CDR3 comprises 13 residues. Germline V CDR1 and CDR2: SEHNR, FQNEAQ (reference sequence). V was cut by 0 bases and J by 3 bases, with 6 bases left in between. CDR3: CASSLAPGYEQYF. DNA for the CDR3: TGTGCCAGCAGCTTAGCGCCGGGCTACGAGCAGTACTTC.

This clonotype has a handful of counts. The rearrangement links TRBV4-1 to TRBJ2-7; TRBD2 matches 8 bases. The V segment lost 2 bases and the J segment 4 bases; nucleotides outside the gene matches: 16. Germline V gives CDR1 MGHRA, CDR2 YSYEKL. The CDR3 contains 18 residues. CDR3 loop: CASSQTPLLAGSPYEQYF. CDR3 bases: TGCGCCAGCAGCCAAACACCCCTATTAGCGGGGAGCCCTTACGAGCAGTACTTC.

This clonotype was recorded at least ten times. CDR3 bases: TGTGCCAGTAGTAGGGACGGTTCCGTTTATCAGCCCCAGCATTTT. Translation: CASSRDGSVYQPQHF. The chain carries TRBV19 and TRBJ1-5, with D tentatively TRBD1 (5 bases). V was cut by 4 bases and J by 5 bases, with 15 bases left in between. The CDR3 has 15 amino acids. The V gene's germline CDR1 is LNHDA and CDR2 SQIVND (reference sequence).

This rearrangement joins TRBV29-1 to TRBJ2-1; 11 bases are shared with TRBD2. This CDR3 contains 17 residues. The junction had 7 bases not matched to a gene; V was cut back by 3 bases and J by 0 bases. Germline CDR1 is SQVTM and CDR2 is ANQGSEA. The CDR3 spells CSVENPTSGSSYNEQFF. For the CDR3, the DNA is TGCAGCGTTGAGAATCCTACTAGCGGGAGCTCCTACAATGAGCAGTTCTTC.